The next 8 T cell receptor beta chains were all read from a single sample in a study of T cell responses to AZD1222 COVID-19 vaccine. The table came from immunoSEQ multiplex PCR; TCRdb's copy has only in-frame clones and leaves some out. This sample carries about 190,000 clones, approximately 92% of them seen once, and the ten largest clones take over 1%. Sequencing was performed on peripheral blood, taken on day 0 of AZD1222 vaccination. These receptors all come from an adult in good health.

V gene TRBV7-9 combines with J gene TRBJ1-2; D remains unclear. The ends were cut back, 6 bases at V and 8 bases at J, with 16 bases in the middle. Per the germline V gene, CDR1 is SEHNR and CDR2 is FQNEAQ (reference sequence). This CDR3 spans 13 amino acids. The CDR3, as DNA: TGTGCCAGCAGTGGAGGATCCCCAGGAGGCTACACCTTC. Its translation: CASSGGSPGGYTF.

The CDR3 DNA reads TGTGCCAGCAGCTTAATCCCAGGGTTTGGCATGAACACTGAAGCTTTCTTT. This sequence encodes CASSLIPGFGMNTEAFF. This sequence joins TRBV11-2 and TRBJ1-1; D might be TRBD1 (5 bases). Germline V gene data show CDR1 as SGHAT and CDR2 as FQNNGV. The CDR3 has 17 amino acids. V lost 2 bases and J lost 0, with 16 bases in between. Complete variable domain (other parts from reference TRBV11-2 and TRBJ1-1): EAGVAQSPRYKIIEKRQSVAFWCNPISGHATLYWYQQILGQGPKLLIQFQNNGVVDDSQLPKDRFSAERLKGVDSTLKIQPAKLEDSAVYLCASSLIPGFGMNTEAFFGQGTRLTVV.

V usage is TRBV28 and J usage is TRBJ1-4; D is perhaps TRBD1 (5 bases). Germline loops: CDR1 MDHEN, CDR2 SYDVKM. The V end lost 6 bases, the J end lost 0 bases, and 11 bases lay between the germline ends. The CDR3 has 15 amino acids. The CDR3 is CASRGTGATNEKLFF. In DNA, the CDR3 is TGTGCCAGCAGAGGAACGGGGGCAACTAATGAAAAACTGTTTTTT.

This clone has more than one count but fewer than ten. The chain employs TRBV7-2 and TRBJ1-2, with D unclear. CDR3 size: 13 residues. Deletions cut 6 bases from V and 0 bases from J, with 8 bases between. CDR1 SGHTA and CDR2 FQGNSA come from the germline V gene. The CDR3 DNA is TGTGCCAGCAGTTCGACGGCTAACTATGGCTACACCTTC. Translation: CASSSTANYGYTF.

The chain uses TRBV6-2 or TRBV6-3 and TRBJ1-2, with 7 nucleotides matching TRBD1. CDR1 is MNHEY and CDR2 is SVGEGT in the germline V gene. The CDR3 runs 13 residues. The V gene end was trimmed by 4 bases and the J gene end by 4 bases; junction bases not matched to a gene: 3. This CDR3 is CASSSTGPYGYTF. The CDR3 DNA reads as TGTGCCAGCAGTTCGACAGGGCCCTATGGCTACACCTTC.

This rearrangement joins TRBV28 to TRBJ1-1; 9 nucleotides match TRBD1. V dropped 6 bases and J dropped 12; count of bases not matched to a gene: 8. CDR1 and CDR2 from the germline V gene are MDHEN and SYDVKM. This CDR3 comprises 12 residues. The CDR3 DNA sequence: TGTGCCAGCAGACCACAGGGGGCGAGGTCTTTCTTT. It encodes CASRPQGARSFF. The full variable domain, completed using reference TRBV28 and TRBJ1-1, is DVKVTQSSRYLVKRTGEKVFLECVQDMDHENMFWYRQDPGLGLRLIYFSYDVKMKEKGDIPEGYSVSREKKERFSLILESASTNQTSMYLCASRPQGARSFFGQGTRLTVV.

The chain employs TRBV27 and TRBJ2-7; D possibly corresponds to TRBD1 (6 bases). The CDR3 extends over 14 amino acids. The V gene lost 8 bases and the J gene lost 0 bases, with 14 bases spanning the gap. From germline, CDR1 is MNHEY and CDR2 SMNVEV (reference sequence). The CDR3 coding sequence is TGTGCCAGCCTAAGGGGACATCCCTCCTACGAGCAGTACTTC. Translation: CASLRGHPSYEQYF.

The chain joins TRBV7-2 to TRBJ1-5; weak D call: TRBD1 (5 bases). The CDR3 is 15 residues long. Trimming took off 3 bases at V and 5 bases at J, with 14 bases between the two ends. CDR1 is SGHTA, CDR2 FQGNSA, per germline. CDR3: CASSLSGTPDQPQHF. CDR3 coding DNA: TGTGCCAGCAGCTTGAGCGGGACGCCGGATCAGCCCCAGCATTTT.